This T cell receptor beta chain was sequenced during a study of cytomegalovirus exposure and HLA in healthy donors. Study in general: The same platform was used for the 120 validation repertoires and the 600 to 700 first-cohort repertoires, a later analysis reported.

Whole-study findings and limits: In vitro work confirmed that a few CMV-associated chains recognize CMV antigens. Altogether, some 170 TCR beta chains were recorded as cytomegalovirus-associated.

Assay: immunoSEQ multiplex PCR; the TCRdb copy retains only in-frame clones and omits some. This sample yields around 190,000 clones, of which around 86% are seen a single time; around 7.2% belongs to the top ten. Trimming shortened V by 4 bases and J by 3 bases, and 6 bases separated the two germline ends. Germline CDR1 reads SEHNR; CDR2 reads FQNEAQ (reference sequence). This CDR3 has 12 residues. Remarks on this clone: As yet, its antigen is unknown.

V is TRBV7-9 and J is TRBJ1-1; D is uncertain. Sequenced sample: PBMCs. This clonotype was sampled from a man aged 25-45 years in good health and CMV-seropositive. The CDR3 here is CASSYEHTEAFF. CDR3 in DNA: TGTGCCAGCAGCTACGAACACACTGAAGCTTTCTTT.